These 23 T cell receptor beta chains were all obtained from the same sample, sequenced in a study of T-cell reconstitution after alpha-beta-depleted transplantation in children (dated by TCRdb to 2016 to 2018). Explained via the paper, the treatment or condition label denotes: allogeneic hematopoietic cell transplantation with graft depleted of TCRalphabeta T cells and CD19 B cells. Libraries were prepared through PCR. Instrument used: Illumina HiSeq 2500. TCR library preparation used molecular barcoding, with unique molecular identifiers applied to normalize quantification of the TCRbeta repertoire. Using fastp trimming at Q25 and MiXCR clonotype assembly, TCRdb reanalyzed the public sequencing data and kept in-frame beta chains. Each entry merges the rows of one CDR3 protein and shows their most common DNA and genes. The sample includes about 170,000 distinct CDR3 sequences, with roughly 11% observed a single time. Of the sample, 13% falls within the top ten clones.

This sample comprised PBMCs, obtained before TCRalphabeta/CD19-depleted stem cell transplant. Receptors were obtained from a boy between 2 and 10 years old with acute myeloid leukemia, due to receive a stem cell transplant.

This clonotype has ten or more counts. The chain uses TRBV18 and TRBJ1-2; D possibly corresponds to TRBD1 (5 bases). CDR1 KGHSH and CDR2 LQKENI come from the germline V gene. This CDR3 has 15 amino acids. V dropped 6 bases and J dropped 4 bases, with 18 bases sitting between them. CDR3 sequence: CASSIGAYGPYGYTF. For the CDR3, the DNA is TGTGCCAGCTCGATAGGGGCCTACGGTCCCTATGGCTACACCTTC.

This clonotype came up many times. The V gene is TRBV5-6, the J gene TRBJ2-7; 8 bases line up with TRBD1. The V gene's germline CDR1 is SGHDT and CDR2 YYEEEE. V shed 1 base, J shed 3 bases, and the junction held 6 bases outside the gene matches. This CDR3 region has 15 residues. This CDR3 is CASSLRTGGLYEQYF. In DNA form, the CDR3 reads TGTGCCAGCAGCTTGCGTACAGGGGGGCTCTACGAGCAGTACTTC. Supplemented by reference TRBV5-6 and TRBJ2-7, the full variable domain reads DAGVTQSPTHLIKTRGQQVTLRCSPKSGHDTVSWYQQALGQGPQFIFQYYEEEERQRGNFPDRFSGHQFPNYSSELNVNALLLGDSALYLCASSLRTGGLYEQYFGPGTRLTVT.

The sample holds many counts of this clonotype. The V gene is TRBV12-3 or TRBV12-4, the J gene TRBJ1-4; weak D call: TRBD1 (6 bases). Deletions cut 6 bases from V and 5 bases from J, with 22 bases between. CDR3 length: 17 residues. CDR3 loop: CASSSTTPATGNEKLFF. CDR3 coding DNA: TGTGCCAGCAGCTCCACTACCCCGGCCACAGGGAATGAAAAACTGTTTTTT.

This clonotype was recorded at least ten times. DNA of the CDR3: TGCGCCAGCAGCAGGCTAGCGGGAACCGGGGAGCTGTTTTTT. This gives the protein CASSRLAGTGELFF. The chain recombines TRBV4-1 with TRBJ2-2; the match to TRBD2 covers 9 bases. CDR3 size: 14 residues. Germline lookup yields CDR1 MGHRA and CDR2 YSYEKL. The V gene end was trimmed by 5 bases and the J gene end by 5 bases; junction bases not matched to a gene: 3.

This clonotype was detected many times. The chain carries TRBV5-1 and TRBJ1-3, with D perhaps matching TRBD1 (5 bases). V lost 5 bases to trimming and J lost 4 bases, with 16 bases between them. The CDR3 has 15 amino acids. The germline V gene has CDR1 SGHRS and CDR2 YFSETQ. Here the CDR3 reads CASSYDSFQGNTIYF. In DNA, the CDR3 is TGCGCCAGCAGTTATGACAGCTTTCAAGGAAACACCATATATTTT.

This clonotype was seen many times. The chain has TRBV2 and TRBJ1-2; 8 nucleotides match TRBD1. There are 16 residues in the CDR3. V shed 3 bases and J 2 bases; nucleotides not matched to a gene: 8. Germline assignment: CDR1 SNHLY and CDR2 FYNNEI. The CDR3 sequence: CASSDDDRGGNYGYTF. The CDR3 DNA sequence: TGTGCCAGCAGTGACGATGACAGGGGAGGGAACTATGGCTACACCTTC.

This clonotype appeared many times. The genes are TRBV6-5 and TRBJ1-5; 8 positions agree with TRBD1. The CDR3 runs to 19 residues. V was pared by 2 bases and J by 2 bases, with 14 bases of the junction left unmatched. CDR1 is MNHEY, CDR2 SVGAGI, per germline. The CDR3 reads CASSYLGQGASPGNQPQHF. The CDR3 coding sequence is TGTGCCAGCAGTTACCTAGGGCAGGGGGCGTCTCCTGGCAATCAGCCCCAGCATTTT.

This clonotype has at least ten counts. The chain employs TRBV5-1 and TRBJ2-6, with D possibly being TRBD1 (6 bases). CDR1 is SGHRS and CDR2 is YFSETQ in the germline V gene. This CDR3 contains 16 residues. V lost 0 bases, J lost 3 bases, and 10 bases lay in between. The CDR3 DNA sequence: TGCGCCAGCAGCTTGGAACAGGGTTATGGGGCCAACGTCCTGACTTTC. This gives the protein CASSLEQGYGANVLTF.

This clonotype was recorded at least ten times. The rearrangement uses TRBV15 and TRBJ2-4; D is uncertain. The CDR3 has 15 amino acids. Germline V gives CDR1 LNHNV, CDR2 YYDKDF (reference sequence). V dropped 0 bases and J dropped 0 bases, with 6 bases sitting between them. The CDR3 here is CATSRDLLAKNIQYF. CDR3 DNA: TGTGCCACCAGCAGAGATCTCCTAGCCAAAAACATTCAGTACTTC.

This clonotype has at least ten counts. The chain uses TRBV5-1 and TRBJ2-1, with TRBD2 identical over 10 bases. CDR3 size: 15 residues. Per germline, CDR1 SGHRS and CDR2 YFSETQ. V shed 2 bases, J shed 9 bases, and the junction held 8 bases outside the gene matches. This chain's CDR3 is CASSFTSGGVSEQFF. The CDR3 coding sequence is TGCGCCAGCAGCTTTACCAGCGGGGGGGTGAGTGAGCAGTTCTTC.

This clonotype was observed at least ten times. The chain employs TRBV20-1 and TRBJ2-2, with D possibly TRBD2 on 6 matching bases. Germline V gene data show CDR1 as DFQATT and CDR2 as SNEGSKA (reference sequence). Trimming shortened V by 0 bases and J by 6 bases, and 17 bases separated the two germline ends. This CDR3 has 16 amino acids. CDR3 amino acids: CSARDPSGSRAGELFF. For the CDR3, the DNA is TGCAGTGCTAGAGATCCGAGCGGGTCGAGGGCCGGGGAGCTGTTTTTT.

Many counts were recorded for this clonotype. The chain combines TRBV7-9 with TRBJ2-5; D is uncertain. CDR3 length equals 12 residues. V was clipped by 1 base and J by 12 bases, with 12 bases between them. The germline CDR1 and CDR2 sequences are SEHNR and FQNEAQ (reference sequence). In DNA, the CDR3 is TGTGCCAGCAGCTTAGAAGGTCTAGAGAAGTACTTC. This encodes CASSLEGLEKYF. Full variable domain (rest looked up from reference TRBV7-9 and TRBJ2-5): DTGVSQNPRHKITKRGQNVTFRCDPISEHNRLYWYRQTLGQGPEFLTYFQNEAQLEKSRLLSDRFSAERPKGSFSTLEIQRTEQGDSAMYLCASSLEGLEKYFGPGTRLLVL.

This clonotype was seen ten or more times. The V call is TRBV6-1, the J call TRBJ1-5; D is undetermined. The CDR3 consists of 15 residues. The germline V and J ends were trimmed by 0 bases and 0 bases, with 6 bases remaining between them. Germline CDR1 is MNHNS and CDR2 is SASEGT. The CDR3 coding sequence is TGTGCCAGCAGTGAAGCACCCAGTAGCAATCAGCCCCAGCATTTT. Translating it yields CASSEAPSSNQPQHF.

There are many counts of this clonotype. The V call is TRBV7-8, the J call TRBJ2-1; D call uncertain. The V gene lost 5 bases and the J gene lost 7 bases, with 12 bases spanning the gap. The CDR3 is 13 residues long. CDR1 and CDR2 from the germline V gene are SGHVS and FQNEAQ. CDR3 in amino acids: CASSPHAKNEQFF. In DNA form, the CDR3 reads TGTGCCAGCAGCCCCCACGCTAAGAATGAGCAGTTCTTC.

At least ten counts were recorded for this clonotype. This chain connects TRBV12-3 or TRBV12-4 to TRBJ2-2; the match to TRBD1 covers 11 bases. With 7 bases clipped from V and 4 bases from J, the junction kept 5 bases outside the gene matches. This CDR3 has 15 residues. The CDR3 coding sequence is TGTGCCAGCACCAAGGACAGGGGGCGCACCGGGGAGCTGTTTTTT. As protein: CASTKDRGRTGELFF.

This clonotype was recorded many times. The chain carries TRBV5-1 and TRBJ2-2; the match to TRBD1 covers 7 bases. Germline trimming cut 4 bases from V and 6 bases from J; bases unmatched to any gene: 6. The germline V gene has CDR1 SGHRS and CDR2 YFSETQ. This CDR3 spans 14 amino acids. In DNA form, the CDR3 reads TGCGCCAGCAGCGCTTTACAGGGGCCCGGGGAGCTGTTTTTT. It codes for CASSALQGPGELFF. Based on the CDR3 plus reference TRBV5-1 and TRBJ2-2, the full variable domain is KAGVTQTPRYLIKTRGQQVTLSCSPISGHRSVSWYQQTPGQGLQFLFEYFSETQRNKGNFPGRFSGRQFSNSRSEMNVSTLELGDSALYLCASSALQGPGELFFGEGSRLTVL.

This clonotype was seen many times. This chain connects TRBV7-9 to TRBJ2-5; D is undetermined. Trimming took off 3 bases at V and 5 bases at J, with 7 bases between the two ends. The CDR3 covers 12 residues. Germline V CDR1 and CDR2: SEHNR, FQNEAQ (reference sequence). CDR3 protein: CASSFLGETQYF. The CDR3 DNA sequence: TGTGCCAGCAGCTTCCTTGGGGAGACCCAGTACTTC.

This clonotype was seen at least ten times. The chain couples TRBV5-1 to TRBJ2-1; the D gene is possibly TRBD2 (7 bases). This CDR3 is built from 18 residues. Germline CDR1 and CDR2: SGHRS and YFSETQ. V shed 2 bases and J shed 6 bases, with 24 bases lying between them. CDR3 sequence: CASSFGSRGGGASNEQFF. CDR3 bases: TGCGCCAGCAGCTTCGGGTCTCGGGGCGGGGGCGCTTCCAATGAGCAGTTCTTC.

J is TRBJ2-3 and V is TRBV7-3, with 9 bases that match TRBD2. Germline lookup yields CDR1 SGHTA and CDR2 FQGTGA. CDR3 length: 16 residues. The V and J ends lost 4 bases and 6 bases, in that order; junction bases with no gene match: 11. DNA for the CDR3: TGTGCCAGCAGCTCCCCGGCCGCGGGGGGGAAGGATACGCAGTATTTT. It translates to CASSSPAAGGKDTQYF.

Of note for this clonotype: Its ends do not fully match the called genes, so a read error is possible. Here the CDR3 DNA reads TGTGCCAGCAGTTACCCGGAAGGGGGTATGAACACTGAAGCTCTCTTT. Translated, it gives CASSYPEGGMNTEALF. The chain joins TRBV6-5 to TRBJ1-1, with D maybe TRBD1 (6 bases). The CDR3 has 16 residues. Germline V gives CDR1 MNHEY, CDR2 SVGAGI.

This clonotype has at least ten counts. This chain connects TRBV4-1 to TRBJ2-3, with 9 nucleotides matching TRBD2. There are 17 residues in the CDR3. Germline loops: CDR1 MGHRA, CDR2 YSYEKL. Trimming cost V 5 bases and J 4 bases; bases outside gene matches: 13. This CDR3 is CASSLYTGSGGSDTQYF. For the CDR3, the DNA is TGCGCCAGCAGCTTATACACGGGGAGCGGGGGGTCAGATACGCAGTATTTT.

This clonotype showed up many times. V and J are TRBV12-3 or TRBV12-4 and TRBJ2-3; D is undetermined. Deletions cut 5 bases from V and 0 bases from J, with 9 bases between. This CDR3 is 14 amino acids long. CDR3 sequence: CASSPLGSTDTQYF. DNA of the CDR3: TGTGCCAGCAGTCCCCTGGGAAGCACAGATACGCAGTATTTT.

This clonotype was counted at least ten times. The gene calls are TRBV7-9 and TRBJ2-1, with TRBD2 identical over 7 bases. The CDR3 has 16 residues. The germline gives CDR1 SEHNR, CDR2 FQNEAQ (reference sequence). J was trimmed by 8 bases and V by 5 bases; bases with no gene match: 15. The CDR3 sequence: CASSPQDGRPIYEQFF. The CDR3 DNA is TGTGCCAGCAGCCCCCAAGACGGGAGGCCCATCTATGAGCAGTTCTTC.